Following are 21 T cell receptor beta chains from one sample sequenced in a study of Ad26.COV2.S vaccination and SARS-CoV-2 variants. The method was immunoSEQ multiplex PCR; TCRdb's version includes in-frame clones alone and lacks a portion of them. The sample includes 430,000 or so clones, more than 80% seen only once; the top ten take 10% to 15%. Treatment reported: about 20 received Ad26.COV2.S at low or high dose, single or two shots; roughly five received placebo; per-sample allocation not given. Collection of the samples took place on day 63 after the first injection of vaccine or placebo. This specimen consisted of peripheral blood, obtained in a trial of Ad26.COV2.S vaccine versus placebo. Receptors were obtained from a person aged 18-60 years who received the Ad26.COV2.S COVID-19 vaccine or a placebo.

The chain recombines TRBV5-1 with TRBJ2-3; 7 positions agree with TRBD2. The length of the CDR3 is 16 residues. Germline CDR1 reads SGHRS; CDR2 reads YFSETQ. V lost 0 bases to trimming and J lost 1 base; unmatched junction nucleotides: 5. The CDR3 region has the DNA TGCGCCAGCAGCTTGGGGCCCAGCGGGGGCACAGATACGCAGTATTTT. Residues: CASSLGPSGGTDTQYF.

The V gene is TRBV5-1, the J gene TRBJ2-1; no reliable D call. V was trimmed by 0 bases and J by 5 bases, leaving 3 bases between them. The CDR3 has 12 amino acids. Germline CDR1 is SGHRS and CDR2 is YFSETQ. In DNA form, the CDR3 reads TGCGCCAGCAGCTTGGGGGACAATGAGCAGTTCTTC. It is translated as CASSLGDNEQFF.

V is TRBV7-8 and J is TRBJ2-3, with D uncertain. This CDR3 is 15 amino acids long. Germline values: CDR1 SGHVS, CDR2 FQNEAQ. V was shortened by 5 bases and J by 4 bases, with 16 bases between the two germline ends. CDR3 loop: CASSTYGRVSDTQYF. CDR3 nucleotides: TGTGCCAGCAGCACCTATGGAAGGGTCTCAGATACGCAGTATTTT. Together with reference TRBV7-8 and TRBJ2-3, the CDR3 gives the full variable domain: GAGVSQSPRYKVAKRGQDVALRCDPISGHVSLFWYQQALGQGPEFLTYFQNEAQLDKSGLPSDRFFAERPEGSVSTLKIQRTQQEDSAVYLCASSTYGRVSDTQYFGPGTRLTVL.

The chain is built from TRBV12-3 or TRBV12-4 and TRBJ1-1, with D uncertain. Between the trimmed V and J ends, which lost 2 bases and 1 base, there was a span of 5 bases. This CDR3 is 13 amino acids long. CDR3 in amino acids: CASSLTKNTEAFF. The CDR3, as DNA: TGTGCCAGCAGTTTAACGAAGAACACTGAAGCTTTCTTT.

The chain joins TRBV19 to TRBJ1-5; 7 bases line up with TRBD1. Germline V gene sequence: CDR1 LNHDA, CDR2 SQIVND (reference sequence). V trimming: 4 bases; J trimming: 5 bases; junction bases outside the gene matches: 5. The CDR3 extends over 14 amino acids. The CDR3 sequence: CASSTRQGYQPQHF. In DNA form, the CDR3 reads TGTGCCAGTAGTACCCGACAGGGCTATCAGCCCCAGCATTTT.

The chain combines TRBV9 with TRBJ2-7, with D tentatively TRBD2 (5 bases). The V end lost 9 bases, the J end lost 5 bases, and 9 bases lay between the germline ends. Looked up from germline, CDR1 is SGDLS and CDR2 is YYNGEE. CDR3 length: 10 residues. CDR3 protein: CAKTGNEQYF. The CDR3 coding sequence is TGTGCCAAGACGGGGAACGAGCAGTACTTC. Full variable domain (remainder filled in from reference TRBV9 and TRBJ2-7): DSGVTQTPKHLITATGQRVTLRCSPRSGDLSVYWYQQSLDQGLQFLIQYYNGEERAKGNILERFSAQQFPDLHSELNLSSLELGDSALYFCAKTGNEQYFGPGTRLTVT.

The chain recombines TRBV7-2 with TRBJ2-7, with 16 bases that match TRBD2. V was pared by 3 bases and J by 5 bases, with 7 bases of the junction left unmatched. CDR3 length equals 17 residues. Germline V gene lookup returns CDR1 SGHTA and CDR2 FQGNSA. The CDR3 region is CASSFPGTSGRAHEQYF. The CDR3 DNA reads TGTGCCAGCAGCTTCCCAGGGACTAGCGGGAGGGCACACGAGCAGTACTTC. The whole variable domain, remainder taken from reference TRBV7-2 and TRBJ2-7, is GAGVSQSPSNKVTEKGKDVELRCDPISGHTALYWYRQSLGQGLEFLIYFQGNSAPDKSGLPSDRFSAERTGGSVSTLTIQRTQQEDSAVYLCASSFPGTSGRAHEQYFGPGTRLTVT.

This chain joins TRBV5-1 and TRBJ2-2; the D is unclear. Germline loops: CDR1 SGHRS, CDR2 YFSETQ. Trimming took off 0 bases at V and 6 bases at J, with 3 bases between the two ends. The CDR3 is 12 amino acids. Here the CDR3 reads CASSLVAGELFF. DNA for the CDR3: TGCGCCAGCAGCTTGGTCGCCGGGGAGCTGTTTTTT. Looking up the rest from reference TRBV5-1 and TRBJ2-2 gives the full variable domain: KAGVTQTPRYLIKTRGQQVTLSCSPISGHRSVSWYQQTPGQGLQFLFEYFSETQRNKGNFPGRFSGRQFSNSRSEMNVSTLELGDSALYLCASSLVAGELFFGEGSRLTVL.

The CDR3 bases are TGTGCCAGCCTCCTTAGTTTAGCAGGGGGCACTGAAGCTTTCTTT. Its translation is CASLLSLAGGTEAFF. V is TRBV18 and J is TRBJ1-1; 7 bases fit TRBD1. V dropped 8 bases and J dropped 4; count of bases not matched to a gene: 13. The CDR3 totals 15 residues. The germline V gene has CDR1 KGHSH and CDR2 LQKENI.

The gene calls are TRBV30 and TRBJ2-3; the D gene is possibly TRBD2 (6 bases). The CDR3 has 15 residues. From germline, CDR1 is GTSNPN and CDR2 SVGIG (reference sequence). V was pared by 0 bases and J by 4 bases, with 14 bases between. The CDR3 DNA reads TGTGCCTGGAGTGTCCAGGCGGGGAGATCAGATACGCAGTATTTT. Its translation: CAWSVQAGRSDTQYF.

This clone was counted only a few times. The chain links TRBV7-2 to TRBJ2-1; a possible D gene is TRBD2 (5 bases). This CDR3 has 15 residues. Germline loops: CDR1 SGHTA, CDR2 FQGNSA. Trimming took off 1 base at V and 14 bases at J, with 21 bases between the two ends. CDR3: CASSLGHGGSFNEFF. The CDR3 coding sequence is TGTGCCAGCAGCTTAGGACATGGCGGGTCCTTTAACGAGTTCTTC.

The CDR3 region is CASRETGAYEQYF. The CDR3 DNA reads TGTGCCAGCAGGGAGACAGGGGCCTACGAGCAGTACTTC. J is TRBJ2-7 and V is TRBV7-9, with TRBD1 identical over 8 bases. Germline loops: CDR1 SEHNR, CDR2 FQNEAQ (reference sequence). V lost 6 bases to trimming and J lost 2 bases; unmatched junction nucleotides: 3. The CDR3 loop spans 13 amino acids.

The chain employs TRBV30 and TRBJ1-4; D ambiguous. The CDR3 covers 12 residues. V dropped 0 bases and J dropped 7 bases, with 6 bases sitting between them. Germline V gene sequence: CDR1 GTSNPN, CDR2 SVGIG (reference sequence). The chain's CDR3 is CAWSVLAEKLFF. In DNA, the CDR3 is TGTGCCTGGAGTGTACTGGCTGAAAAACTGTTTTTT.

The chain couples TRBV2 to TRBJ2-5; a weak D match, TRBD2 (7 bases). The CDR3 contains 13 residues. Germline CDR1 SNHLY, CDR2 FYNNEI. The V end lost 0 bases, the J end lost 9 bases, and 11 bases lay between the germline ends. The CDR3 protein is CASSEAQGGAQYF. CDR3 nucleotide sequence: TGTGCCAGCAGTGAAGCGCAAGGGGGGGCCCAGTACTTC.

The CDR3 spells CASSKGLVSTGELFF. CDR3 coding DNA: TGTGCCAGCAGCAAGGGACTAGTAAGCACCGGGGAGCTGTTTTTT. The chain uses TRBV5-4 and TRBJ2-2, with 8 bases fitting TRBD2. V gave up 4 bases and J gave up 4 bases; unmatched junction bases: 6. Germline CDR1 and CDR2: SGHNT and YYREEE (reference sequence). The CDR3 is 15 amino acids.

The chain uses TRBV18 and TRBJ2-1; D possibly corresponds to TRBD2 (5 bases). The V and J ends lost 2 bases and 7 bases respectively, with 18 bases between them. Germline V lookup: CDR1 KGHSH, CDR2 LQKENI. CDR3 length: 16 residues. CDR3 in amino acids: CASSPSRSTGLNEQFF. CDR3 coding DNA: TGTGCCAGCTCACCATCTCGCTCTACGGGATTGAATGAGCAGTTCTTC.

This clone was observed a few times. The sample has other DNA sequences that encode this CDR3 too. The CDR3, as DNA: TGTGCCTGGAGTGTACAGGGTGAAAAACTGTTTTTT. Translated: CAWSVQGEKLFF. The rearrangement joins TRBV30 to TRBJ1-4, with D tentatively TRBD1 (6 bases). CDR3 length: 12 amino acids. Germline V CDR1 and CDR2: GTSNPN, SVGIG (reference sequence). V was pared by 0 bases and J by 7 bases, with 6 bases between. Full variable domain (remainder filled in from reference TRBV30 and TRBJ1-4): SQTIHQWPATLVQPVGSPLSLECTVEGTSNPNLYWYRQAAGRGLQLLFYSVGIGQISSEVPQNLSASRPQDRQFILSSKKLLLSDSGFYLCAWSVQGEKLFFGSGTQLSVL.

Comments on this clone: Within the sample, other DNA sequences also encode this same CDR3. The genes are TRBV2 and TRBJ2-1; unclear D gene. The CDR3 is 11 amino acids. The germline CDR1 and CDR2 sequences are SNHLY and FYNNEI. The V gene lost 4 bases and the J gene lost 3 bases, with 1 base spanning the gap. The CDR3, as DNA: TGTGCCAGCAGTGGCTACAATGAGCAGTTCTTC. Its protein product is CASSGYNEQFF.

The V gene is TRBV5-1, the J gene TRBJ2-5; 15 nucleotides align to TRBD2. V lost 3 bases and J lost 2; bases outside the gene matches: 5. From germline, CDR1 is SGHRS and CDR2 YFSETQ. This CDR3 comprises 17 residues. Here the CDR3 DNA reads TGCGCCAGCAGCTCTGGACTAGCGGGAGGGGGGCAAGAGACCCAGTACTTC. Protein sequence: CASSSGLAGGGQETQYF.

The chain uses TRBV19 and TRBJ2-7; 13 bases are a match to TRBD2. Per the germline V gene, CDR1 is LNHDA and CDR2 is SQIVND (reference sequence). This CDR3 spans 15 amino acids. After removal of 0 bases from V and 4 bases from J, the junction contained 0 bases not matched to a gene. This chain's CDR3 is CASSIELAGGYEQYF. CDR3 in DNA: TGTGCCAGTAGTATAGAACTAGCGGGAGGGTACGAGCAGTACTTC.

The CDR3 region is CASSLGLRGKRNTEAFF. CDR3 in DNA: TGTGCCAGCAGCTTAGGTCTCAGGGGAAAGAGAAACACTGAAGCTTTCTTT. The chain uses TRBV11-2 and TRBJ1-1; a weak D match, TRBD1 (6 bases). CDR1 is SGHAT, CDR2 FQNNGV, per germline. The CDR3 covers 17 residues. Trimming stripped 1 base from V and 2 bases from J, with 17 bases between.